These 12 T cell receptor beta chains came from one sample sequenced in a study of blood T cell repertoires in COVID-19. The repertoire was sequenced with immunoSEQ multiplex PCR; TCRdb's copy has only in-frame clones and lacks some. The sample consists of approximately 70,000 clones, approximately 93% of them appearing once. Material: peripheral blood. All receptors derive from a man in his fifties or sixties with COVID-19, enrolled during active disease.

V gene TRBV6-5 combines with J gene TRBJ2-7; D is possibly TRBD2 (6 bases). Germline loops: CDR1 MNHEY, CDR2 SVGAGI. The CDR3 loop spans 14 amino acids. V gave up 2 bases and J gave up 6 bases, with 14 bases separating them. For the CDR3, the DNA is TGTGCCAGCAGTTACCTATTCGGGAGCTCCGAGCAGTACTTC. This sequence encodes CASSYLFGSSEQYF.

The CDR3 protein is CASSFTTDTQYF. CDR3 DNA: TGTGCCAGCAGTTTCACAACAGATACGCAGTATTTT. The chain combines TRBV12-3 or TRBV12-4 with TRBJ2-3; no firm D call. The CDR3 is 12 amino acids. The V gene lost 3 bases and the J gene lost 3 bases, with 4 bases spanning the gap.

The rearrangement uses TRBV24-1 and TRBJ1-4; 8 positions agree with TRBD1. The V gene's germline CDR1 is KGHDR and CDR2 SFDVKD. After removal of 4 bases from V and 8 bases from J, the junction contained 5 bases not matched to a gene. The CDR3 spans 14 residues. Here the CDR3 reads CATSDPGTGEKLFF. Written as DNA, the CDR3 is TGTGCCACCAGTGACCCCGGGACAGGAGAAAAACTGTTTTTT.

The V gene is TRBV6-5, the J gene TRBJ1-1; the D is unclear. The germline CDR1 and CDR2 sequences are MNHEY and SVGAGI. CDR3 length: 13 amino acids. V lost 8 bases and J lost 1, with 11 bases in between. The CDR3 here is CASRGTSNTEAFF. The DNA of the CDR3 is TGTGCCAGCCGAGGTACATCGAACACTGAAGCTTTCTTT.

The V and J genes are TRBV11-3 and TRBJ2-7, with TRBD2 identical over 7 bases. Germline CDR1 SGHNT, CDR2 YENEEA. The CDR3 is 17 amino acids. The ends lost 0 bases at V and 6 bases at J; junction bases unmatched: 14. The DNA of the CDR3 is TGTGCCAGCAGCTTAGAGGGCCTCGTCTCGGGGGGTCTCGAGCAGTACGTC. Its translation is CASSLEGLVSGGLEQYV.

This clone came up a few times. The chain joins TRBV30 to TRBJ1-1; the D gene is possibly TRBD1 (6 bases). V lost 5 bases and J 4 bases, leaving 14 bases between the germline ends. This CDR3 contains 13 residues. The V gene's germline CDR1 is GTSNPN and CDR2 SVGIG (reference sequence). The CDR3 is CAWAGAFGTEAFF. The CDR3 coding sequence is TGTGCCTGGGCGGGGGCTTTTGGCACTGAAGCTTTCTTT.

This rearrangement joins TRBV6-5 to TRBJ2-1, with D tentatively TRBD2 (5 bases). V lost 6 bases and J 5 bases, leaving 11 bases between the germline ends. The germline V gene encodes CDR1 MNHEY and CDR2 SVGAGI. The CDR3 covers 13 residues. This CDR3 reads CASSIPGNNEQFF. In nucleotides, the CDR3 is TGTGCCAGCAGCATACCCGGGAACAATGAGCAGTTCTTC.

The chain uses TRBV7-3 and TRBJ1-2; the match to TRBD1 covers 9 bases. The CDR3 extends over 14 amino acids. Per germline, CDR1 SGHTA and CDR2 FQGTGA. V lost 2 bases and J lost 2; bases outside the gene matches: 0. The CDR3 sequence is CASSLGTGNYGYTF. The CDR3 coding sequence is TGTGCCAGCAGCTTAGGGACAGGGAACTATGGCTACACCTTC.

This CDR3 is CASSSPGQSYEQYF. CDR3 bases: TGTGCCAGCAGTTCCCCGGGACAGAGCTACGAGCAGTACTTC. The rearrangement joins TRBV6-2 or TRBV6-3 to TRBJ2-7; TRBD1 matches at 7 bases. V shed 4 bases, J shed 3 bases, and the junction held 6 bases outside the gene matches. CDR3 length: 14 residues. Germline lookup yields CDR1 MNHEY and CDR2 SVGEGT.

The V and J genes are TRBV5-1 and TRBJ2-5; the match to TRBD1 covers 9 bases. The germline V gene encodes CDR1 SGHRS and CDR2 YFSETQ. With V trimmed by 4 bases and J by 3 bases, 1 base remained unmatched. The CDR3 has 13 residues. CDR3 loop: CASSRDREETQYF. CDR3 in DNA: TGCGCCAGCAGCAGGGACAGGGAAGAGACCCAGTACTTC.

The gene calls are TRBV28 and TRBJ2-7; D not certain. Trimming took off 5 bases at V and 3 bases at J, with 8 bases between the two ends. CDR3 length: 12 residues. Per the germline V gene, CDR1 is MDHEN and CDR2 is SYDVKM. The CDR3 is CASSDFLYEQYF. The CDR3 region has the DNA TGTGCCAGCAGTGACTTCCTCTACGAGCAGTACTTC.

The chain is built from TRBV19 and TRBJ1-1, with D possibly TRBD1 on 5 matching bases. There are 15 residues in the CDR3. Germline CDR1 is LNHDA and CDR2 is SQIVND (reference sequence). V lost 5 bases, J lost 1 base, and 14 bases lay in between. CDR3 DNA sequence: TGTGCCAGTAGTTCTCTGACAGTTTGGAACACTGAAGCTTTCTTT. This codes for CASSSLTVWNTEAFF.